A single sample is the source of the 10 T cell receptor beta chains below, sequenced in a study of T cell responses to AZD1222 COVID-19 vaccine (dated by TCRdb to about 2021). Libraries came from the immunoSEQ multiplex PCR assay. Not all clones reach the TCRdb copy of this immuneACCESS table, which keeps in-frame sequences only. Checked studies attribute under half of the gap to unresolved V genes and leave the rest unexplained. In this sample the table shows under 100,000 clones, nearly 90% of which occur a single time. The leading ten clones occupy roughly 2.8% of the sample. Explained via the paper, the time point label denotes: baseline before first vaccination. The source was peripheral blood, collected on day 0 of AZD1222 vaccination. These receptors were taken from an adult in good health.

As regards this clone: In the same sample, other DNA sequences code for this CDR3. The chain links TRBV30 to TRBJ1-3; D might be TRBD1 (6 bases). The CDR3 totals 12 residues. Germline V CDR1 and CDR2: GTSNPN, SVGIG (reference sequence). V gave up 0 bases and J gave up 7 bases, with 7 bases separating them. CDR3 residues: CAWSVQGNTIYF. DNA for the CDR3: TGTGCCTGGAGTGTCCAGGGGAACACCATATATTTT.

The J gene is TRBJ2-7, the V gene TRBV4-1, with 10 positions matching TRBD1. Looked up from germline, CDR1 is MGHRA and CDR2 is YSYEKL. The CDR3 is 14 residues long. With V trimmed by 8 bases and J by 4 bases, 8 bases remained unmatched. CDR3 region: CASGIPGQGYEQYF. The CDR3 region has the DNA TGCGCCAGCGGAATCCCGGGACAGGGGTACGAGCAGTACTTC.

The chain uses TRBV5-5 and TRBJ2-7; 10 positions agree with TRBD1. Per the germline V gene, CDR1 is SGHKS and CDR2 is YYEKEE (reference sequence). CDR3 length: 14 residues. Germline trimming cut 6 bases from V and 3 bases from J; bases unmatched to any gene: 6. The CDR3 DNA reads TGTGCCAGCATCCTGGGACAGGGGAACTACGAGCAGTACTTC. Protein: CASILGQGNYEQYF.

The V call is TRBV11-2, the J call TRBJ2-7; 8 nucleotides agree with TRBD2. The trim removed 4 bases at V and 3 bases at J, leaving 8 bases unmatched. This CDR3 contains 15 residues. Germline assignment: CDR1 SGHAT and CDR2 FQNNGV. In DNA form, the CDR3 reads TGTGCCAGCAGCTCCCTTAGCGGGGCCAACTACGAGCAGTACTTC. It translates to CASSSLSGANYEQYF.

The chain recombines TRBV6-4 with TRBJ2-1; D is perhaps TRBD1 (6 bases). V was trimmed by 2 bases and J by 9 bases, leaving 17 bases between them. Germline V gene sequence: CDR1 MRHNA, CDR2 SNTAGT. The CDR3 extends over 15 amino acids. In DNA form, the CDR3 reads TGTGCCAGCAGTGACCAACAGGGACGCGTCTCTGAGCAGTTCTTC. This gives the protein CASSDQQGRVSEQFF.

The V call is TRBV30, the J call TRBJ2-1; 9 positions match TRBD1. The CDR3 sequence is 13 residues long. The V and J ends lost 0 bases and 9 bases, in that order; junction bases with no gene match: 3. In germline, CDR1 is GTSNPN, CDR2 SVGIG (reference sequence). The DNA of the CDR3 is TGTGCCTGGAGTGTAGGGACAGGGAGTGAGCAGTTCTTC. This gives the protein CAWSVGTGSEQFF. Full variable domain (remainder filled in from reference TRBV30 and TRBJ2-1): SQTIHQWPATLVQPVGSPLSLECTVEGTSNPNLYWYRQAAGRGLQLLFYSVGIGQISSEVPQNLSASRPQDRQFILSSKKLLLSDSGFYLCAWSVGTGSEQFFGPGTRLTVL.

CDR3 protein: CATSDPGQLYGYTF. In DNA form, the CDR3 reads TGTGCCACCAGTGATCCGGGACAGCTTTATGGCTACACCTTC. The rearrangement joins TRBV24-1 to TRBJ1-2; 7 positions agree with TRBD1. With V trimmed by 3 bases and J by 5 bases, 5 bases remained unmatched. Germline loops: CDR1 KGHDR, CDR2 SFDVKD. This CDR3 is 14 amino acids long.

The CDR3: CASNPGQGDYGYTF. CDR3 sequence (DNA): TGTGCCAGCAACCCGGGACAGGGGGACTATGGCTACACCTTC. This sequence joins TRBV7-2 and TRBJ1-2; TRBD1 matches at 11 bases. The CDR3 extends over 14 amino acids. Germline V gene data show CDR1 as SGHTA and CDR2 as FQGNSA. The ends lost 7 bases at V and 3 bases at J; junction bases unmatched: 4.

The chain has TRBV14 and TRBJ2-7; tentative D call: TRBD1 (5 bases). V gave up 4 bases and J gave up 2 bases, with 9 bases separating them. In germline, CDR1 is SGHDN, CDR2 FVKESK. CDR3 length: 13 amino acids. This CDR3 reads CASSRTFPYEQYF. The CDR3 DNA follows: TGTGCCAGCAGCCGGACATTTCCCTACGAGCAGTACTTC.

The V gene is TRBV7-9, the J gene TRBJ1-1, with D possibly TRBD1 on 5 matching bases. Per the germline V gene, CDR1 is SEHNR and CDR2 is FQNEAQ (reference sequence). Trimming stripped 1 base from V and 10 bases from J, with 10 bases between. CDR3 length: 12 residues. The CDR3 nucleotides are TGTGCCAGCAGCTTAGGTGGCGGGGGAGCTTTCTTT. This sequence encodes CASSLGGGGAFF. The full variable domain, with the rest looked up from reference TRBV7-9 and TRBJ1-1, is DTGVSQNPRHKITKRGQNVTFRCDPISEHNRLYWYRQTLGQGPEFLTYFQNEAQLEKSRLLSDRFSAERPKGSFSTLEIQRTEQGDSAMYLCASSLGGGGAFFGQGTRLTVV.